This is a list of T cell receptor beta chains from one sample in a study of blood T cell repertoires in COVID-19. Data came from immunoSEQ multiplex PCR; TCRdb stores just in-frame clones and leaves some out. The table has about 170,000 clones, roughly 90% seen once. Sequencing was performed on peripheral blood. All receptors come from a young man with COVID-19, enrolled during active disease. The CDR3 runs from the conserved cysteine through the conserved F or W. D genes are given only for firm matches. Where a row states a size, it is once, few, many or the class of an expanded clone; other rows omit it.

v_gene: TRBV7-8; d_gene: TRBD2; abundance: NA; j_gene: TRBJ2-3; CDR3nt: TGTGCCAGCAGCTTCGCTCGACTAGCGGGAGTCAGAGATACGCAGTATTTT; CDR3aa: CASSFARLAGVRDTQYF
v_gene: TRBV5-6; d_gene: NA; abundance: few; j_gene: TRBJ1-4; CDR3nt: TGTGCCAGCAGCTTGTCCCCGGGATCTAATGAAAAACTGTTTTTT; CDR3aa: CASSLSPGSNEKLFF
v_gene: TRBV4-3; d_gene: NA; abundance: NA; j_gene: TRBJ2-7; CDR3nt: TGCGCCAGCAGCCAAGGTATTACCTACGAGCAGTACTTC; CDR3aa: CASSQGITYEQYF
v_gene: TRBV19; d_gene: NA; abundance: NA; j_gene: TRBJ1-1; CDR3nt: TGTGCCAGTAGTATACAGGGCATGAACACTGAAGCTTTCTTT; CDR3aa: CASSIQGMNTEAFF
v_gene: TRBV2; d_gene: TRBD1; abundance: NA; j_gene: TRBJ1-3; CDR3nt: TGTGCCAGCAGTGAAAACAGGGGGCGATACTCTGGAAACACCATATATTTT; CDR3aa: CASSENRGRYSGNTIYF
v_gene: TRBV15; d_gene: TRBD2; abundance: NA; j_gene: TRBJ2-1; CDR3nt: TGTGCCACCAGCATCGGACTAGCGGAAAATGAGCAGTTCTTC; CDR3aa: CATSIGLAENEQFF
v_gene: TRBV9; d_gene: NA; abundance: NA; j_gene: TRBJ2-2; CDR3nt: TGTGCCAGCAGCGCGCCGGCAGGGTCTCCCGGGGAGCTGTTTTTT; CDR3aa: CASSAPAGSPGELFF
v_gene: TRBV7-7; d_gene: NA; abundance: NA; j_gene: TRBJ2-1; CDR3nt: TGTGCCAGCAGCTTAGAAGGCAGGATCAATGAGCAGTTCTTC; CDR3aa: CASSLEGRINEQFF
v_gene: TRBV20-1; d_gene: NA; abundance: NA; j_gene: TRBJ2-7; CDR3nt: TGCAGTGCTAGGTTCAACTACGAGCAGTACTTC; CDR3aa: CSARFNYEQYF
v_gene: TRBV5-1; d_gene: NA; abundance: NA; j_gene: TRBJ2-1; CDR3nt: TGCGCCAGCAGCTTGCAGGGACTCCCCTACAATGAGCAGTTCTTC; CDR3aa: CASSLQGLPYNEQFF
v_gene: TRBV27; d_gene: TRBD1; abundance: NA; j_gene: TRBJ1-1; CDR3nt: TGTGCCAGCAGTGGGGATTCACAGGGGGACACTGAAGCTTTCTTT; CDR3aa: CASSGDSQGDTEAFF
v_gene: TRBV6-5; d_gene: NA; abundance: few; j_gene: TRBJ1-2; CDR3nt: TGTGCCAGCAGCAGGGGACGGGAGGGGTATGGCTACACCTTC; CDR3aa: CASSRGREGYGYTF
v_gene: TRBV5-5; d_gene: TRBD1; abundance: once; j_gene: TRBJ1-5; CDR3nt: TGTGCCAGCAGCTTGGGCACAGGGGACAGCGGAGGGGGTCAGCCCCAGCATTTT; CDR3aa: CASSLGTGDSGGGQPQHF
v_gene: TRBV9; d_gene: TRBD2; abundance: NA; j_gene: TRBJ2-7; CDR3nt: TGTGCCAGCAGCGTAGCTCTCGGCGGGAGCTACGAGCAGTACTTC; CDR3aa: CASSVALGGSYEQYF
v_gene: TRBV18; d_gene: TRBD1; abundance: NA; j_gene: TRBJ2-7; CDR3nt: TGTGCCAGCTCCCCTCGGGACAGGGTGAGCTCCTACGAGCAGTACTTC; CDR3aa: CASSPRDRVSSYEQYF
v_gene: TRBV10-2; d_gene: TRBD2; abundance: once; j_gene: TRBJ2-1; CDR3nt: TGCGCCAGCCGGGGACTAGCGGGAGTGGATGAGCAGTTCTTC; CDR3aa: CASRGLAGVDEQFF
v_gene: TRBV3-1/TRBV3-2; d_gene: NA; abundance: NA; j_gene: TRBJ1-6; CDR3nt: TGTGCCAGCAGCCAAGTTACCAGTTCACCCCTCCACTTT; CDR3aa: CASSQVTSSPLHF
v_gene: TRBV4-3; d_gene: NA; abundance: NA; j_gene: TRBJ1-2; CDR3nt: TGCGCCAGCAGCCAAGATAAGGGGGAACAGCATAGCGGCTACACCTTC; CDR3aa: CASSQDKGEQHSGYTF
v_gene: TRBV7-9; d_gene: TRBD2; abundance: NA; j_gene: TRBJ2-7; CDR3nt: TGTGCCAGCAGCGCCCGGACTAGCGGGAGACGAGAGCAGTACTTC; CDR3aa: CASSARTSGRREQYF
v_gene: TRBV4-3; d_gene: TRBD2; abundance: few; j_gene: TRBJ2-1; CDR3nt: TGCGCCAGCAGCCAAGATATCCTAGCGGGAGACTATGAGCAGTTCTTC; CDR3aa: CASSQDILAGDYEQFF
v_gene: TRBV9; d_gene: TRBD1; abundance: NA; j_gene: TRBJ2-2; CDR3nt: TGTGCCAGCAGCACACAGGGGGCTGGCACCGGGGAGCTGTTTTTT; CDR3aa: CASSTQGAGTGELFF
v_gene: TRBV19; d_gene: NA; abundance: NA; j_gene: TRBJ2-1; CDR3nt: TGTGCCAGTAGTACCCCCCCGTGGGGGGAGAGCTCCTACAATGAGCAGTTCTTC; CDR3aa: CASSTPPWGESSYNEQFF
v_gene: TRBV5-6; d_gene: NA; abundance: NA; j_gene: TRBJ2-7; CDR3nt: TGTGCCAGCAGCTTCGGGGACACTTACTACGAGCAGTACTTC; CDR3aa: CASSFGDTYYEQYF
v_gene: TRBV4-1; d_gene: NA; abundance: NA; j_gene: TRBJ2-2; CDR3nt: TGCGCCAGCAGCCAAGGTGCACGAGCGAACACCGGGGAGCTGTTTTTT; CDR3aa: CASSQGARANTGELFF
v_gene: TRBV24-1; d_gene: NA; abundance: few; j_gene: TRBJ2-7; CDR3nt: TGTGCCACCAGTAACAGTCCCTCCTACGAGCAGTACTTC; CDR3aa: CATSNSPSYEQYF